This T cell receptor beta chain is drawn from a study of blood T cell repertoires in COVID-19. Across the whole study: The origin of the acute and convalescent COVID-19 samples was the United States, Italy and Spain.

The germline V and J ends were trimmed by 5 bases and 0 bases, with 5 bases remaining between them. The germline V gene has CDR1 SGHVS and CDR2 FQNEAQ. The CDR3 contains 13 residues. This clone came up a few times. Patients at the Seattle site were enrolled during active infection and followed longitudinally. Per the original methods: It was from reference gene primer amplification that nucleated cell counts were estimated. Libraries were prepared by immunoSEQ multiplex PCR; TCRdb keeps only in-frame clonotypes and omits some of them. V, J and clone size are those of that table, while D and trimming were read from the DNA. The repertoire holds some 94,000 clones, with approximately 88% as singletons.

This chain links TRBV7-8 with TRBJ1-5, with D unclear. The receptor was derived from a woman aged 60-75 years with COVID-19, enrolled during active disease. The sample consisted of peripheral blood. In DNA, the CDR3 is TGTGCCAGCAGCCAATATAGCAATCAGCCCCAGCATTTT. It translates to CASSQYSNQPQHF.